This is a list of T cell receptor beta chains from one sample in a study of blood T cell repertoires in COVID-19. Repertoires were generated with immunoSEQ multiplex PCR, while TCRdb's copy carries only in-frame clones and drops some. The sample lists about 270,000 clones; just over 90% were seen once. Material: PBMCs or T cells enriched from blood (not recorded which). These receptors originate from a woman in her thirties or forties with acute COVID-19. Both conserved end residues are part of each CDR3. A D gene is named only where the DNA matches it firmly. Size is stated for part of the rows, as once, few or many counts, or as a class when the clone is expanded.

j_call v_call d_call clone_size cdr3_nt cdr3_aa
TRBJ2-5 TRBV2 TRBD2 - TGTGCCAGCAAGTACGGGAGGTACCAAGAGACCCAGTACTTC CASKYGRYQETQYF
TRBJ2-7 TRBV30 - - TGTGCCTGGTCAGGACAGATCTACGAGCAGTACTTC CAWSGQIYEQYF
TRBJ2-2 TRBV18 - - TGTGCCAGCTCACCCTCCCACGGACTATCCTCCGGGGAGCTGTTTTTT CASSPSHGLSSGELFF
TRBJ1-1 TRBV28 TRBD1 once TGTGCCAGCAGTCGACTTGTCCGGGACAGGCAGGTTGAAGCTTTCTTT CASSRLVRDRQVEAFF
TRBJ2-2 TRBV18 TRBD2 - TGTGCCAGCTCACCTCCGGGACTAGCGGGAGGAATAGGCACCGGGGAGCTGTTTTTT CASSPPGLAGGIGTGELFF
TRBJ2-1 TRBV6-5 TRBD2 once TGTGCCACCAGAGCCGGGACTAGCCAGAACAATGAGCAGTTCTTC CATRAGTSQNNEQFF
TRBJ2-3 TRBV4-1 TRBD2 - TGCGCCAGCAGCCAAGATTCATTCGGGGGGGCTAGCACAGATACGCAGTATTTT CASSQDSFGGASTDTQYF
TRBJ1-5 TRBV4-2 TRBD1 - TGTGCCAGCAGCCAGGTCGACAGGGTGAATCAGCCCCAGCATTTT CASSQVDRVNQPQHF
TRBJ2-3 TRBV5-1 - - TGCGCCAGCAGCGTCTCGACTCCTTCAGATACGCAGTATTTT CASSVSTPSDTQYF
TRBJ1-6 TRBV19 - - TGTGCCAGTAGGACGGGGGAACAATATAATTCACCCCTCCACTTT CASRTGEQYNSPLHF